This entry lists 32 T cell receptor beta chains sequenced from one sample in a study of T cell responses to AZD1222 COVID-19 vaccine. Repertoires were generated with immunoSEQ multiplex PCR, while TCRdb's copy carries only in-frame clones and drops some. There are approximately 97,000 clones in the sample; about 91% occur only once, and 7.5% lies in the top ten. The sequences come from peripheral blood, collected on day 0 of AZD1222 vaccination. These receptors were taken from an adult in good health.

The chain carries TRBV5-1 and TRBJ1-2, with a tentative D call TRBD1 (6 bases). Germline V gene sequence: CDR1 SGHRS, CDR2 YFSETQ. The CDR3 loop spans 14 amino acids. Trimming stripped 0 bases from V and 5 bases from J, with 11 bases between. CDR3 protein: CASSLGQEIYGYTF. The CDR3 DNA reads as TGCGCCAGCAGCTTGGGACAGGAGATATATGGCTACACCTTC.

There are a few counts of this clone. For the CDR3, the DNA is TGTGCCAGCAGTCGATCGCAGGGGAGTCAGCCCCAGCATTTT. Protein sequence: CASSRSQGSQPQHF. The chain carries TRBV6-2 or TRBV6-3 and TRBJ1-5; D perhaps matches TRBD1 (6 bases). The CDR3 has 14 residues. The germline V gene has CDR1 MNHEY and CDR2 SVGEGT. Trimming shortened V by 5 bases and J by 6 bases, and 14 bases separated the two germline ends.

The J gene is TRBJ1-1, the V gene TRBV3-1 (or the pseudogene TRBV3-2); 7 bases line up with TRBD1. J gave up 11 bases and V 2 bases, and 14 bases lay outside the gene matches. This CDR3 has 15 amino acids. The germline V gene encodes CDR1 LGHDT and CDR2 YNNKEL (reference sequence). CDR3 amino acids: CASSQLGQSGKGAFF. The CDR3 DNA follows: TGTGCCAGCAGCCAATTGGGACAGTCGGGGAAGGGGGCTTTCTTT.

The rearrangement links TRBV3-1 (or the pseudogene TRBV3-2) to TRBJ2-1; D is undetermined. Trimming left V 6 bases short and J 6 bases short, with 9 bases between. Germline V gene sequence: CDR1 LGHDT, CDR2 YNNKEL (reference sequence). The CDR3 runs 12 residues. The CDR3 protein is CASRNKANEQFF. Written as DNA, the CDR3 is TGTGCCAGCAGAAACAAGGCCAATGAGCAGTTCTTC.

The chain has TRBV19 and TRBJ1-1, with TRBD1 matching over 9 bases. The CDR3 is 15 residues long. Germline V gene data show CDR1 as LNHDA and CDR2 as SQIVND (reference sequence). With 5 bases clipped from V and 5 bases from J, the junction kept 9 bases outside the gene matches. The CDR3 DNA follows: TGTGCCAGTAGTCGGGAGGACAGGGGCTTTACTGAAGCTTTCTTT. Protein product: CASSREDRGFTEAFF.

The chain uses TRBV3-1 (or the pseudogene TRBV3-2) and TRBJ2-3; the D is unclear. This CDR3 is built from 13 residues. Trimming removed 2 bases at V and 1 base at J, with 4 bases between. CDR1 LGHDT and CDR2 YNNKEL come from the germline V gene (reference sequence). The CDR3, as DNA: TGTGCCAGCAGCCAAAGCGGCACAGATACGCAGTATTTT. Its translation: CASSQSGTDTQYF.

This rearrangement joins TRBV3-1 (or the pseudogene TRBV3-2) to TRBJ1-1; possible D gene TRBD1, 5 bases. Trimming left V 1 base short and J 4 bases short, with 10 bases between. This CDR3 has 14 amino acids. Germline CDR1 and CDR2: LGHDT and YNNKEL (reference sequence). CDR3 DNA: TGTGCCAGCAGCCAAGGGCAGGGAGGCACTGAAGCTTTCTTT. It specifies CASSQGQGGTEAFF.

The rearrangement links TRBV11-2 to TRBJ1-2; tentatively, D is TRBD1 (5 bases). Germline V CDR1 and CDR2: SGHAT, FQNNGV. The CDR3 contains 16 residues. Trimming pared 5 bases from V and 4 bases from J, leaving 20 bases between. The CDR3 is CASSPLPERGAYGYTF. In nucleotides, the CDR3 is TGTGCCAGCAGCCCATTACCTGAGCGGGGCGCCTATGGCTACACCTTC.

This clone came up a few times. The chain links TRBV7-8 to TRBJ1-2, with TRBD1 matching 10 bases. The CDR3 loop spans 16 amino acids. The germline V gene has CDR1 SGHVS and CDR2 FQNEAQ. Trimming at V came to 5 bases and at J to 4 bases, leaving 10 bases not matched to a gene. For the CDR3, the DNA is TGTGCCAGCAGCCCGGTCGCCGGGACAGGGGCCTATGGCTACACCTTC. As protein: CASSPVAGTGAYGYTF.

This chain joins TRBV7-8 and TRBJ2-7, with unresolved D. The CDR3 loop spans 13 amino acids. From germline, CDR1 is SGHVS and CDR2 FQNEAQ. The V and J ends lost 0 bases and 4 bases respectively, with 7 bases between them. The CDR3 DNA reads as TGTGCCAGCAGCTTAGCCCAGACTTACGAGCAGTACTTC. Amino acids: CASSLAQTYEQYF.

The chain links TRBV2 to TRBJ1-1; D is uncertain. There are 13 residues in the CDR3. Germline CDR1 and CDR2: SNHLY and FYNNEI. Trimming took 8 bases from V and 1 from J, leaving 11 bases between them. This chain's CDR3 is CASQSRTNTEAFF. The CDR3, as DNA: TGTGCCAGCCAGAGCAGGACGAACACTGAAGCTTTCTTT.

The chain links TRBV6-5 to TRBJ2-1; no clear D. Between the trimmed V and J ends, which lost 2 bases and 10 bases, there was a span of 6 bases. Per the germline V gene, CDR1 is MNHEY and CDR2 is SVGAGI. This CDR3 spans 11 amino acids. The CDR3: CASSYPHEQFF. The DNA for the CDR3 is TGTGCCAGCAGTTACCCGCACGAGCAGTTCTTC.

The V gene is TRBV6-8, the J gene TRBJ2-6; 9 bases line up with TRBD2. The V gene end was trimmed by 2 bases and the J gene end by 0 bases; junction bases not matched to a gene: 2. Germline CDR1 reads MNHGY; CDR2 reads SAAAGT. The CDR3 contains 17 residues. CDR3 in DNA: TGTGCCAGCAGTTACGGACTAGCGACCTCTGGGGCCAACGTCCTGACTTTC. Translated: CASSYGLATSGANVLTF.

This clone was seen once. J is TRBJ2-1 and V is TRBV9, with 9 bases that match TRBD2. J was trimmed by 4 bases and V by 6 bases; bases with no gene match: 11. The CDR3 totals 16 residues. Germline CDR1 and CDR2: SGDLS and YYNGEE. For the CDR3, the DNA is TGTGCCAGCACAGGTACGAGGCTAGCGGGGTACAATGAGCAGTTCTTC. Its translation: CASTGTRLAGYNEQFF.

The rearrangement joins TRBV7-9 to TRBJ1-1; perhaps TRBD1 as D (5 bases). CDR3 size: 15 residues. V was shortened by 1 base and J by 10 bases, with 19 bases between the two germline ends. Germline V gene sequence: CDR1 SEHNR, CDR2 FQNEAQ (reference sequence). The CDR3, as DNA: TGTGCCAGCAGCTTAGTGTCCCCTGGGACTGTGGGAGCTTTCTTT. Amino acids: CASSLVSPGTVGAFF.

V gene TRBV5-1 combines with J gene TRBJ2-1; D unresolved. Trimming took off 2 bases at V and 12 bases at J, with 15 bases between the two ends. From germline, CDR1 is SGHRS and CDR2 YFSETQ. The length of the CDR3 is 13 residues. Here the CDR3 reads CASSFSANYGQFF. The CDR3 DNA reads TGCGCCAGCAGCTTCTCTGCGAACTACGGGCAGTTCTTC.

The CDR3 nucleotides are TGTGCCAGCAGCCTGCAACAGGGGAGCACAGATACGCAGTATTTT. This gives the protein CASSLQQGSTDTQYF. This chain joins TRBV7-3 and TRBJ2-3, with TRBD1 matching 7 bases. The germline CDR1 and CDR2 sequences are SGHTA and FQGTGA. Losses at the gene ends were 5 bases for V and 0 bases for J; bases not matched to a gene: 5. CDR3 length equals 15 residues.

This chain joins TRBV19 and TRBJ2-3; TRBD2 matches at 7 bases. The CDR3 loop spans 14 amino acids. V lost 4 bases to trimming and J lost 5 bases; unmatched junction nucleotides: 6. CDR1 and CDR2 (germline): LNHDA, SQIVND (reference sequence). CDR3 sequence reads: CASSTPGGIDTQYF. In DNA, the CDR3 is TGTGCCAGTAGTACCCCGGGGGGAATAGATACGCAGTATTTT.

The table lists this clone with a few counts. The chain carries TRBV3-1 (or the pseudogene TRBV3-2) and TRBJ2-7, with 8 bases that match TRBD2. After removal of 4 bases from V and 0 bases from J, the junction contained 8 bases not matched to a gene. Germline V CDR1 and CDR2: LGHDT, YNNKEL (reference sequence). CDR3 size: 16 residues. CDR3 loop: CASSPLAGGISYEQYF. In DNA, the CDR3 is TGTGCCAGCAGCCCCCTGGCGGGAGGTATCTCCTACGAGCAGTACTTC.

The chain links TRBV7-3 to TRBJ1-1, with D maybe TRBD1 (5 bases). CDR3 length: 17 amino acids. Trimming removed 2 bases from V and 1 base from J, with 17 bases in between. Germline loops: CDR1 SGHTA, CDR2 FQGTGA. The CDR3 reads CASSLGPARGENTEAFF. The CDR3 bases are TGTGCCAGCAGCTTAGGCCCGGCACGGGGCGAGAACACTGAAGCTTTCTTT.

The chain uses TRBV5-1 and TRBJ2-5, with 7 bases aligning to TRBD2. The ends lost 0 bases at V and 3 bases at J; junction bases unmatched: 5. The CDR3 spans 15 residues. The germline V gene encodes CDR1 SGHRS and CDR2 YFSETQ. For the CDR3, the DNA is TGCGCCAGCAGCTTGGGTCTAGCGGAGAAAGAGACCCAGTACTTC. It yields the protein CASSLGLAEKETQYF.

The J gene is TRBJ2-5, the V gene TRBV10-2; tentatively, D is TRBD2 (6 bases). This CDR3 is built from 17 residues. Trimming left V 4 bases short and J 5 bases short, with 23 bases between. Germline V gene lookup returns CDR1 WSHSY and CDR2 SAAADI. The CDR3 is CASSAVAAGTREETQYF. The CDR3 DNA sequence: TGCGCCAGCAGTGCGGTGGCCGCGGGGACGAGAGAGGAGACCCAGTACTTC.

The V and J genes are TRBV7-3 and TRBJ2-7; D is possibly TRBD1 (5 bases). CDR3 length: 14 amino acids. V was shortened by 0 bases and J by 8 bases, with 14 bases between the two germline ends. Germline CDR1 and CDR2: SGHTA and FQGTGA. The CDR3 loop reads CASSLTYSDSKQYF. CDR3 in DNA: TGTGCCAGCAGCTTAACGTACTCAGACAGCAAGCAGTACTTC.

The chain carries TRBV12-3 or TRBV12-4 and TRBJ2-7; D may correspond to TRBD1 or TRBD2 (5 bases each). The CDR3 is made up of 12 amino acids. V was pared by 5 bases and J by 2 bases, with 7 bases between. The CDR3 nucleotides are TGTGCCAGCAGTCCGGGACCCTACGAGCAGTACTTC. This sequence encodes CASSPGPYEQYF.

The chain has TRBV19 and TRBJ1-2; 12 nucleotides line up with TRBD1. The ends lost 6 bases at V and 6 bases at J; junction bases unmatched: 8. The germline gives CDR1 LNHDA, CDR2 SQIVND (reference sequence). The CDR3 consists of 15 residues. CDR3 bases: TGTGCCAGTAGGGGACAGGGGGCGGGTTTGGATGGCTACACCTTC. This sequence encodes CASRGQGAGLDGYTF. The complete variable domain, with remaining parts taken from reference TRBV19 and TRBJ1-2, reads DGGITQSPKYLFRKEGQNVTLSCEQNLNHDAMYWYRQDPGQGLRLIYYSQIVNDFQKGDIAEGYSVSREKKESFPLTVTSAQKNPTAFYLCASRGQGAGLDGYTFGSGTRLTVV.

This clone has only a few counts. The genes are TRBV18 and TRBJ1-5; no firm D call. Germline CDR1 KGHSH, CDR2 LQKENI. Trimming took off 3 bases at V and 4 bases at J, with 16 bases between the two ends. The CDR3 is 16 residues long. The DNA of the CDR3 is TGTGCCAGCTCACCTAGGCCCTCCCGAGGGAATCAGCCCCAGCATTTT. Its translation: CASSPRPSRGNQPQHF.

V and J are TRBV7-2 and TRBJ1-5, with 7 bases that match TRBD1. V shed 0 bases and J 2 bases; nucleotides not matched to a gene: 1. The germline CDR1 and CDR2 sequences are SGHTA and FQGNSA. There are 15 residues in the CDR3. CDR3 bases: TGTGCCAGCAGCTTAGCTACAGGGGGCAATCAGCCCCAGCATTTT. It translates to CASSLATGGNQPQHF.

This chain uses TRBV7-2 with TRBJ1-6; D gene unclear. Germline CDR1 reads SGHTA; CDR2 reads FQGNSA. CDR3 size: 14 residues. The V end was cut by 1 base, the J end by 11 bases, with 12 bases between. Here the CDR3 reads CASSLGGRSTPLHF. The CDR3 bases are TGTGCCAGCAGCTTAGGAGGCCGAAGTACACCCCTCCACTTT.

In this sample, this clone turned up once. The genes are TRBV5-1 and TRBJ1-4; D is possibly TRBD1 (5 bases). The CDR3 has 15 residues. The ends were cut back, 0 bases at V and 8 bases at J, with 14 bases in the middle. Germline-derived CDR1 and CDR2 are SGHRS and YFSETQ. The CDR3 sequence: CASSLARGVGEKLFF. The CDR3 nucleotides are TGCGCCAGCAGCTTGGCCCGAGGGGTGGGCGAAAAACTGTTTTTT.

This chain connects TRBV4-1 to TRBJ1-3; D unresolved. Germline lookup yields CDR1 MGHRA and CDR2 YSYEKL. The CDR3 spans 18 residues. With 0 bases removed from V and 0 bases from J, the gap between germline ends came to 15 bases. CDR3 coding DNA: TGCGCCAGCAGCCAAGACTGGGCAGACCCCAGCTCTGGAAACACCATATATTTT. The encoded protein is CASSQDWADPSSGNTIYF.

V gene TRBV20-1 combines with J gene TRBJ1-1; 9 bases are a match to TRBD1. With 3 bases clipped from V and 8 bases from J, the junction kept 7 bases outside the gene matches. Germline assignment: CDR1 DFQATT and CDR2 SNEGSKA (reference sequence). The CDR3 consists of 13 residues. The chain's CDR3 is CSASKQGAREAFF. CDR3 DNA sequence: TGCAGTGCTAGTAAACAGGGGGCTCGGGAAGCTTTCTTT.

The chain links TRBV9 to TRBJ2-5; 7 bases are shared with TRBD2. The J segment lost 2 bases and the V segment lost 1 base, leaving 5 bases of the junction unmatched. In germline, CDR1 is SGDLS, CDR2 YYNGEE. The CDR3 is 15 amino acids. CDR3 amino acids: CASSVMAGAQETQYF. In DNA, the CDR3 is TGTGCCAGCAGCGTAATGGCGGGAGCGCAAGAGACCCAGTACTTC. The whole variable domain, remainder taken from reference TRBV9 and TRBJ2-5, is DSGVTQTPKHLITATGQRVTLRCSPRSGDLSVYWYQQSLDQGLQFLIQYYNGEERAKGNILERFSAQQFPDLHSELNLSSLELGDSALYFCASSVMAGAQETQYFGPGTRLLVL.